One sample yielded the 6 T cell receptor beta chains listed below, sequenced in a study of beta chain features in type 1 diabetes. What was sequenced were expressed TCRB transcripts, since all of the isolated RNA had been reverse transcribed. Repertoires were generated with immunoSEQ multiplex PCR, while TCRdb's copy carries only in-frame clones and drops some. The sample contains some 200,000 clones, 9.5% to 13% of which appear only once. The sample taken for sequencing was central memory CD4+ T cells from blood. The receptors stem from a man younger than 35 in good health.

This clone was seen a handful of times. This sequence joins TRBV6-6 and TRBJ1-1; D may be TRBD1 (6 bases). The CDR3 totals 13 residues. The germline V gene encodes CDR1 MNHNY and CDR2 SVGAGI (reference sequence). V gave up 6 bases and J gave up 1 base, with 9 bases separating them. CDR3 nucleotide sequence: TGTGCCAGCAGCGGGGGACAGAACACTGAAGCTTTCTTT. Translation gives CASSGGQNTEAFF.

In nucleotides, the CDR3 is TGCGCCAGCAGTTGGACTAGCGGAGTGTACGAGCAGTACTTC. This translates into CASSWTSGVYEQYF. The rearrangement uses TRBV10-2 and TRBJ2-7, with 10 bases aligning to TRBD2. The CDR3 has 14 residues. Germline V gene lookup returns CDR1 WSHSY and CDR2 SAAADI. J gave up 4 bases and V 5 bases, and 5 bases lay outside the gene matches.

The chain has TRBV5-6 and TRBJ1-5, with TRBD1 identical over 7 bases. Germline CDR1 is SGHDT and CDR2 is YYEEEE. This CDR3 has 15 residues. V dropped 4 bases and J dropped 4; count of bases not matched to a gene: 8. CDR3 loop: CASSPGTAKNQPQHF. As DNA, the CDR3 is TGTGCCAGCAGCCCCGGGACAGCCAAAAATCAGCCCCAGCATTTT.

The chain uses TRBV25-1 and TRBJ2-7, with 10 positions matching TRBD2. CDR1 and CDR2 from the germline V gene are MGHDK and SYGVNS. CDR3 size: 16 residues. V dropped 4 bases and J dropped 5; count of bases not matched to a gene: 11. CDR3 protein: CASSVPMSGRADEQYF. CDR3 coding DNA: TGTGCCAGCAGTGTCCCTATGAGCGGGAGGGCCGACGAGCAGTACTTC.

The rearrangement joins TRBV4-3 to TRBJ2-7; possible D gene TRBD2, 6 bases. Deletions cut 4 bases from V and 0 bases from J, with 13 bases between. This CDR3 spans 15 amino acids. Germline V gene sequence: CDR1 LGHNA, CDR2 YSLEER. CDR3 loop: CASSRGGSSSYEQYF. For the CDR3, the DNA is TGCGCCAGCAGCCGTGGGGGGTCTAGCTCCTACGAGCAGTACTTC.

The chain has TRBV30 and TRBJ2-2; 7 nucleotides align to TRBD2. The CDR3 totals 14 residues. The V gene end was trimmed by 3 bases and the J gene end by 3 bases; junction bases not matched to a gene: 4. Germline assignment: CDR1 GTSNPN and CDR2 SVGIG (reference sequence). CDR3 residues: CAWSGDYHTGELFF. The CDR3 DNA reads TGTGCCTGGAGCGGGGACTACCACACCGGGGAGCTGTTTTTT.